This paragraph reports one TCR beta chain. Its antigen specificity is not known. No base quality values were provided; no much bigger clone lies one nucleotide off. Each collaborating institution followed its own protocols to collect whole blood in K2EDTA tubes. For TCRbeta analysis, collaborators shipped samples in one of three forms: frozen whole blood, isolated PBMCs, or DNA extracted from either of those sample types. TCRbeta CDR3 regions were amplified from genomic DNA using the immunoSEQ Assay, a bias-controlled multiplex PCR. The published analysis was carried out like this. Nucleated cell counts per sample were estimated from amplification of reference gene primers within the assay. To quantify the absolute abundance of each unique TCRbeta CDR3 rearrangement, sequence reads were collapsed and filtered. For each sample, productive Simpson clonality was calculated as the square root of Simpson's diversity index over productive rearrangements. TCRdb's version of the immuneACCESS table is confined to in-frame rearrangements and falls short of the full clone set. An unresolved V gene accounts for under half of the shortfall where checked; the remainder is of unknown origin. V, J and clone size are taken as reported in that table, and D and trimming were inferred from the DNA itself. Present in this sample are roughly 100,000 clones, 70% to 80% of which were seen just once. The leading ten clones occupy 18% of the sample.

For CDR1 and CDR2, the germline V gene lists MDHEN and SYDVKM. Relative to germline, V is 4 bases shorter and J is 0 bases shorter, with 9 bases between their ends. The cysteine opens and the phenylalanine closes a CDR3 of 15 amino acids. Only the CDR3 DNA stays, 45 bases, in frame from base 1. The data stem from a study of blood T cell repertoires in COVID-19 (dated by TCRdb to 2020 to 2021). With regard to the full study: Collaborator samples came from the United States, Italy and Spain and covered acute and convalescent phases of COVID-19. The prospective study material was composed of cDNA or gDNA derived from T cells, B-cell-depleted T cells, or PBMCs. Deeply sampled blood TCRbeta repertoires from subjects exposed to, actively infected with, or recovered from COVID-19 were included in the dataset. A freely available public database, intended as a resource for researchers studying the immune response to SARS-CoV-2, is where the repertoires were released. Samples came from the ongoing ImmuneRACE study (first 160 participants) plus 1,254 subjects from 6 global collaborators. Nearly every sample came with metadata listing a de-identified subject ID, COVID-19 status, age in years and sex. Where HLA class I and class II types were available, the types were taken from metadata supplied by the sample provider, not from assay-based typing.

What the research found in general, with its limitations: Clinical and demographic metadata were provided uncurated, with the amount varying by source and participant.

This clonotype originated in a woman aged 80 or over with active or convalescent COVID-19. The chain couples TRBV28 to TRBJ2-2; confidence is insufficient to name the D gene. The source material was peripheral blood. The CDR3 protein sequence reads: CASSYSSANTGELFF. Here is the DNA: TGTGCCAGCAGTTACAGCTCCGCGAACACCGGGGAGCTGTTTTTT.